These 21 T cell receptor beta chains were sequenced from one sample in a study of T cell responses to AZD1222 COVID-19 vaccine. The assay was immunoSEQ multiplex PCR, and TCRdb's table has in-frame clones only and misses some. The sample records 120,000 or so clones, 92% being singletons. The material sequenced was peripheral blood, taken on day 0 of AZD1222 vaccination. These receptors originate from an adult in good health.

The CDR3 region is CAWRRSRGWTEAFF. The CDR3 coding sequence is TGTGCCTGGAGAAGATCGCGGGGTTGGACTGAAGCTTTCTTT. This chain uses TRBV30 with TRBJ1-1, with no clear D. V was pared by 3 bases and J by 5 bases, with 16 bases between. CDR3 length equals 14 residues. The germline CDR1 and CDR2 sequences are GTSNPN and SVGIG (reference sequence).

The chain is built from TRBV5-1 and TRBJ2-7; D may be TRBD2 (6 bases). The CDR3 consists of 15 residues. Trimming left V 4 bases short and J 3 bases short, with 17 bases between. Germline-derived CDR1 and CDR2 are SGHRS and YFSETQ. The CDR3 nucleotides read TGCGCCAGCAGCATTGGGCTGGGACTCCACTACGAGCAGTACTTC. As protein: CASSIGLGLHYEQYF.

In DNA, the CDR3 is TGTGCTAGTGGTTTGGGGAGTGATAGCGGGATGCAAGAGACCCAGTACTTC. It yields the protein CASGLGSDSGMQETQYF. The V gene is TRBV12-5, the J gene TRBJ2-5; TRBD2 matches 8 bases. The germline gives CDR1 LGHNT, CDR2 FRNRAP. Unmatched junction bases numbered 9, after V lost 1 base and J lost 2 bases. CDR3 length: 17 amino acids.

The CDR3 bases are TGTGCCAGCAGTTTAGACAGTCTTGCAAAACTGTTTTTT. This sequence encodes CASSLDSLAKLFF. The chain carries TRBV12-3 or TRBV12-4 and TRBJ1-4; D unresolved. With 1 base removed from V and 10 bases from J, the gap between germline ends came to 10 bases. The CDR3 sequence is 13 residues long.

V gene TRBV19 combines with J gene TRBJ2-2; 9 bases match TRBD1. V dropped 4 bases and J dropped 3; count of bases not matched to a gene: 6. The CDR3 is 16 residues long. Germline CDR1 reads LNHDA; CDR2 reads SQIVND (reference sequence). CDR3 in DNA: TGTGCCAGTAGTAAGGTACAGGGGGCGTACACCGGGGAGCTGTTTTTT. It is translated as CASSKVQGAYTGELFF.

This clone has a single count. V gene TRBV20-1 combines with J gene TRBJ1-1, with unresolved D. CDR1 is DFQATT, CDR2 SNEGSKA, per germline (reference sequence). The CDR3 contains 13 residues. Deletions cut 3 bases from V and 5 bases from J, with 13 bases between. CDR3 nucleotides: TGCAGTGCTAGTCAAGGGTCAACGACTGAAGCTTTCTTT. It specifies CSASQGSTTEAFF.

V is TRBV5-1 and J is TRBJ1-1; maybe TRBD1 (5 bases). This CDR3 comprises 14 residues. Germline V gene data show CDR1 as SGHRS and CDR2 as YFSETQ. V was clipped by 0 bases and J by 10 bases, with 16 bases between them. As DNA, the CDR3 is TGCGCCAGCAGCTTGGCGACAGCCCGACCGACAGCTTTCTTT. This gives the protein CASSLATARPTAFF.

V and J are TRBV7-3 and TRBJ2-3; the match to TRBD2 covers 10 bases. The V segment lost 3 bases and the J segment 1 base; nucleotides outside the gene matches: 4. CDR1 is SGHTA and CDR2 is FQGTGA in the germline V gene. The CDR3 extends over 16 amino acids. The CDR3 is CASSLALAGGTDTQYF. CDR3 nucleotides: TGTGCCAGCAGCTTGGCCCTAGCGGGAGGCACAGATACGCAGTATTTT.

V gene TRBV6-1 combines with J gene TRBJ2-1; 15 bases line up with TRBD2. With 3 bases clipped from V and 8 bases from J, the junction kept 14 bases outside the gene matches. CDR3 length: 19 amino acids. CDR1 is MNHNS and CDR2 is SASEGT in the germline V gene. The CDR3 loop is CASSDPARRTSGRVDEQFF. The DNA for the CDR3 is TGTGCCAGCAGTGACCCTGCCCGTAGGACTAGCGGGAGGGTCGATGAGCAGTTCTTC.

The chain links TRBV7-6 to TRBJ2-3; no definite D call. This CDR3 has 14 amino acids. The V gene's germline CDR1 is SGHVS and CDR2 FNYEAQ. The V end lost 4 bases, the J end lost 4 bases, and 12 bases lay between the germline ends. CDR3 amino acids: CASSSGLKPDTQYF. CDR3 DNA: TGTGCCAGCAGCTCCGGCTTGAAGCCAGATACGCAGTATTTT.

The chain carries TRBV20-1 and TRBJ2-7; the D is unclear. Germline CDR1 and CDR2: DFQATT and SNEGSKA (reference sequence). The CDR3 covers 13 residues. V lost 3 bases to trimming and J lost 5 bases, with 14 bases between them. The CDR3 protein is CSASDATRHEQYF. Here the CDR3 DNA reads TGCAGTGCTAGTGACGCGACCCGCCACGAGCAGTACTTC.

The rearrangement links TRBV11-2 to TRBJ2-7; TRBD1 agrees at 7 bases. The trim removed 2 bases at V and 3 bases at J, leaving 10 bases unmatched. Germline assignment: CDR1 SGHAT and CDR2 FQNNGV. This CDR3 region has 16 residues. The CDR3 nucleotides read TGTGCCAGCAGCTTACGGTTGGGAACAGGGGTCTACGAGCAGTACTTC. Translating it yields CASSLRLGTGVYEQYF. The variable domain in full, with the rest retrieved from reference TRBV11-2 and TRBJ2-7, is EAGVAQSPRYKIIEKRQSVAFWCNPISGHATLYWYQQILGQGPKLLIQFQNNGVVDDSQLPKDRFSAERLKGVDSTLKIQPAKLEDSAVYLCASSLRLGTGVYEQYFGPGTRLTVT.

J is TRBJ2-1 and V is TRBV9; weak D call: TRBD2 (6 bases). The germline CDR1 and CDR2 sequences are SGDLS and YYNGEE. The length of the CDR3 is 15 residues. V was trimmed by 0 bases and J by 2 bases, leaving 9 bases between them. CDR3 residues: CASSVVAEPYNEQFF. The CDR3, as DNA: TGTGCCAGCAGCGTAGTAGCGGAGCCCTACAATGAGCAGTTCTTC.

The chain has TRBV5-6 and TRBJ1-2; 11 positions agree with TRBD1. This CDR3 region has 17 residues. After removal of 4 bases from V and 3 bases from J, the junction contained 11 bases not matched to a gene. Germline V gene lookup returns CDR1 SGHDT and CDR2 YYEEEE. The CDR3 DNA follows: TGTGCCAGCAGCCCCGGGACAGGGGGAGTTACCTACTATGGCTACACCTTC. This encodes CASSPGTGGVTYYGYTF.

The gene calls are TRBV5-1 and TRBJ2-5; 8 bases map to TRBD2. The V gene end was trimmed by 2 bases and the J gene end by 0 bases; junction bases not matched to a gene: 3. In germline, CDR1 is SGHRS, CDR2 YFSETQ. The CDR3 loop spans 15 amino acids. CDR3 DNA sequence: TGCGCCAGCAGCTTTTTCGGGGGGGACCAAGAGACCCAGTACTTC. Its protein is CASSFFGGDQETQYF.

CDR3 DNA sequence: TGTGCCAGCAGTTTAGGCACAAGTGGCTACACCTTC. This gives the protein CASSLGTSGYTF. The gene calls are TRBV12-3 or TRBV12-4 and TRBJ1-2; D ambiguous. The germline V and J ends were trimmed by 1 base and 7 bases, with 7 bases remaining between them. CDR3 size: 12 residues.

V and J are TRBV28 and TRBJ2-1; the match to TRBD2 covers 14 bases. This CDR3 is 19 amino acids long. Germline CDR1 reads MDHEN; CDR2 reads SYDVKM. The ends lost 6 bases at V and 0 bases at J; junction bases unmatched: 10. Here the CDR3 reads CASSPLPGTSGSSYNEQFF. The CDR3 DNA reads TGTGCCAGCAGCCCCCTTCCCGGGACTAGCGGGAGCTCCTACAATGAGCAGTTCTTC.

J is TRBJ1-1 and V is TRBV18; TRBD1 matches at 8 bases. The trim removed 6 bases at V and 1 base at J, leaving 4 bases unmatched. Germline V gene data show CDR1 as KGHSH and CDR2 as LQKENI. The CDR3 covers 14 residues. For the CDR3, the DNA is TGTGCCAGCTCCCTCCAGGGGGCGAACACTGAAGCTTTCTTT. It translates to CASSLQGANTEAFF.

The chain uses TRBV28 and TRBJ1-5; perhaps TRBD1 as D (5 bases). V was shortened by 3 bases and J by 7 bases, with 16 bases between the two germline ends. CDR3 length equals 15 residues. Germline assignment: CDR1 MDHEN and CDR2 SYDVKM. The CDR3 is CASSFGRRGPQPQHF. The CDR3 DNA sequence: TGTGCCAGCAGTTTCGGCCGGCGGGGCCCCCAGCCCCAGCATTTT.

The chain recombines TRBV6-5 with TRBJ1-2; 10 bases fit TRBD1. Unmatched junction bases numbered 9, after V lost 7 bases and J lost 4 bases. This CDR3 spans 15 amino acids. Per the germline V gene, CDR1 is MNHEY and CDR2 is SVGAGI. In nucleotides, the CDR3 is TGTGCCAGCACCGGCCGGGACAGGGGACTCTATGGCTACACCTTC. Amino acid sequence: CASTGRDRGLYGYTF.

The rearrangement links TRBV6-5 to TRBJ1-2; 10 positions match TRBD1. CDR1 is MNHEY and CDR2 is SVGAGI in the germline V gene. The CDR3 has 14 amino acids. Trimming removed 8 bases from V and 5 bases from J; junction bases left unmatched: 8. The CDR3 nucleotides are TGTGCCAGCGAGAGATGGGACAGGGGTTATGGCTACACCTTC. Translating it yields CASERWDRGYGYTF.